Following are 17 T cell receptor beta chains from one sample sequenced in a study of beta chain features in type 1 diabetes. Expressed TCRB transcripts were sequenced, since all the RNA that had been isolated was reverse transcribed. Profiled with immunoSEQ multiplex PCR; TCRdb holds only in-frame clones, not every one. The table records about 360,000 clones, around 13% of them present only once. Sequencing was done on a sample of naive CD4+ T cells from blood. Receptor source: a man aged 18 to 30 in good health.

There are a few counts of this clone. The CDR3 sequence is CASSLGAGTGAYEQYF. As DNA, the CDR3 is TGTGCCAGCAGCTTAGGGGCCGGGACAGGCGCCTACGAGCAGTACTTC. The chain combines TRBV7-2 with TRBJ2-5; 8 nucleotides align to TRBD1. The DNA end is more similar to TRBJ2-7, so the J call may be wrong. This CDR3 spans 16 amino acids. Looked up from germline, CDR1 is SGHTA and CDR2 is FQGNSA.

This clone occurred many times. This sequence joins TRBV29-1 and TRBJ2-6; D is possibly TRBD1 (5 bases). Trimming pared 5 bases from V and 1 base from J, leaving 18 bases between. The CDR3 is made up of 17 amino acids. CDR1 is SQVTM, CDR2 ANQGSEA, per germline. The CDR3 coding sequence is TGCAGCGTTTCACAGGATAGACATACATCTGGGGCCAACGTCCTGACTTTC. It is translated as CSVSQDRHTSGANVLTF.

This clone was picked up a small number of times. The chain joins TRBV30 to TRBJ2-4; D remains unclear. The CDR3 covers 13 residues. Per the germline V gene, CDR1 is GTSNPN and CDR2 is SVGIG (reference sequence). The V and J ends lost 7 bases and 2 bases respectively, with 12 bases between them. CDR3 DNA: TGTGCCTATGCGTCCCGGTCCAAAAACATTCAGTACTTC. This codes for CAYASRSKNIQYF.

CDR3 in DNA: TGTGCCTGGAATCGCGGGAACACTGAAGCTTTCTTT. It specifies CAWNRGNTEAFF. V is TRBV30 and J is TRBJ1-1; no definite D call. The CDR3 has 12 residues. Germline-derived CDR1 and CDR2 are GTSNPN and SVGIG (reference sequence). Trimming cost V 4 bases and J 1 base, with 7 bases left between them.

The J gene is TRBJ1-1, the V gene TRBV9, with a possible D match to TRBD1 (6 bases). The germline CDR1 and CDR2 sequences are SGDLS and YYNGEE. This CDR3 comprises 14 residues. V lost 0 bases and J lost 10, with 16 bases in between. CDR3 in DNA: TGTGCCAGCAGCGTAGGGGACAATCTACCCGGAGCTTTCTTT. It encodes CASSVGDNLPGAFF. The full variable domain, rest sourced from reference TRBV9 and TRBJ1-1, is DSGVTQTPKHLITATGQRVTLRCSPRSGDLSVYWYQQSLDQGLQFLIQYYNGEERAKGNILERFSAQQFPDLHSELNLSSLELGDSALYFCASSVGDNLPGAFFGQGTRLTVV.

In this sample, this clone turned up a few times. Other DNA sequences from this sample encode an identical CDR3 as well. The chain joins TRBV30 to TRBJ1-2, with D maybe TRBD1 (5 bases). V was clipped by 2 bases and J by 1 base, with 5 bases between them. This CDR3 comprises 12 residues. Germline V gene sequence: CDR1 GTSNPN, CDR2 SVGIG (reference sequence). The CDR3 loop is CAWSRGNYGYTF. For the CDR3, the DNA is TGTGCCTGGAGTAGGGGTAACTATGGCTACACCTTC.

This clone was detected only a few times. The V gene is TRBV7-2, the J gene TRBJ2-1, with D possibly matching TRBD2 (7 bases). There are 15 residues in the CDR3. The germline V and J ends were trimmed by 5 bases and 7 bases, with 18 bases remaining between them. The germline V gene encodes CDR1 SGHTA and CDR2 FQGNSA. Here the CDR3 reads CASSRDWGGVNEQFF. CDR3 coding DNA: TGTGCCAGCAGCCGCGACTGGGGGGGCGTTAATGAGCAGTTCTTC.

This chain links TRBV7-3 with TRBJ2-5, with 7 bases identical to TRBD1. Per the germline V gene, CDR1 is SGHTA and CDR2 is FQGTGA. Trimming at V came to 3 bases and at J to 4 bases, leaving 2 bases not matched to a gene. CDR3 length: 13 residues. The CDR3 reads CASSFTGVETQYF. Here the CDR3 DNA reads TGTGCCAGCAGCTTTACAGGGGTAGAGACCCAGTACTTC.

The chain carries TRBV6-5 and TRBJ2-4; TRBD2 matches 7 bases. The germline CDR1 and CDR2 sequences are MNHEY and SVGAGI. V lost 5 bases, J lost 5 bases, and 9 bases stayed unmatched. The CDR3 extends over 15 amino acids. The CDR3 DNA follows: TGTGCCAGCAGTATGGGAGGGTTGGGGGAAAACATTCAGTACTTC. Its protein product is CASSMGGLGENIQYF.

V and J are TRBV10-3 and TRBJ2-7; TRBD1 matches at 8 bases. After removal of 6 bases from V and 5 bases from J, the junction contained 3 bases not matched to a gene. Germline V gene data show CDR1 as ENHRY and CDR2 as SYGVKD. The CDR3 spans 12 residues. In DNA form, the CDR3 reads TGTGCCATCAGAAAGACAGGGGACGAGCAGTACTTC. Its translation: CAIRKTGDEQYF.

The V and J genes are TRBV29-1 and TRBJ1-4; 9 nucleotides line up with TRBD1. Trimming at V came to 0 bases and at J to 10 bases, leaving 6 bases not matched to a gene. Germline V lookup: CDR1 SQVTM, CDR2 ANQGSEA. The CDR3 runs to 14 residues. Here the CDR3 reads CSVEEGGQGGKLFF. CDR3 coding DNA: TGCAGCGTTGAAGAGGGGGGACAGGGTGGAAAACTGTTTTTT.

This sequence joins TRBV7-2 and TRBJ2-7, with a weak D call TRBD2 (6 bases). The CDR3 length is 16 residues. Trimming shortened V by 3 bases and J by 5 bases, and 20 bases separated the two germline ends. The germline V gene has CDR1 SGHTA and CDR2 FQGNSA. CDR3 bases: TGTGCCAGCAGCTTTCCAGCGGGCAACTCCCTCGACGAGCAGTACTTC. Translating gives CASSFPAGNSLDEQYF.

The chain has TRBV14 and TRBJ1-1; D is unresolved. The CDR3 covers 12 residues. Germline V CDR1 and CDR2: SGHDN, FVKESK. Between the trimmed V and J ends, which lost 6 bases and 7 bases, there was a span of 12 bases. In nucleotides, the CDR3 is TGTGCCAGCAGTCGAAGCGGATTTGAAGCTTTCTTT. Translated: CASSRSGFEAFF. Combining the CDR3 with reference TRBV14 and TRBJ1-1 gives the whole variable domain EAGVTQFPSHSVIEKGQTVTLRCDPISGHDNLYWYRRVMGKEIKFLLHFVKESKQDESGMPNNRFLAERTGGTYSTLKVQPAELEDSGVYFCASSRSGFEAFFGQGTRLTVV.

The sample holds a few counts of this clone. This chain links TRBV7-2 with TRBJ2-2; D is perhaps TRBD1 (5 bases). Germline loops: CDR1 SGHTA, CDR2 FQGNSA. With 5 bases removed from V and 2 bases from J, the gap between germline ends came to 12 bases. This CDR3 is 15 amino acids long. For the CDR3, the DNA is TGTGCCAGCAGCAACCGACAGCCAAACACCGGGGAGCTGTTTTTT. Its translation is CASSNRQPNTGELFF.

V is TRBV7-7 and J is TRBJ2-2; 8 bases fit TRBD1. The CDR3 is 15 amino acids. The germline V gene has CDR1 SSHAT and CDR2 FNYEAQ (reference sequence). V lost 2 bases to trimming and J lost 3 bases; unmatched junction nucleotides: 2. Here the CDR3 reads CASSLRQGHTGELFF. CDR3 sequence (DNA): TGTGCCAGCAGCTTAAGACAGGGGCACACCGGGGAGCTGTTTTTT. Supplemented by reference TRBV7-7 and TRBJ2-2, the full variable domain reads GAGVSQSPRYKVTKRGQDVTLRCDPISSHATLYWYQQALGQGPEFLTYFNYEAQPDKSGLPSDRFSAERPEGSISTLTIQRTEQRDSAMYRCASSLRQGHTGELFFGEGSRLTVL.

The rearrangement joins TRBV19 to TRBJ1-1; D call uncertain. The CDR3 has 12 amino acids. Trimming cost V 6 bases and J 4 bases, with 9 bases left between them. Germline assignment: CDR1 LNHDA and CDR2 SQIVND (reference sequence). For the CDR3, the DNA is TGTGCCAGTAGACTTAGTAGCACTGAAGCTTTCTTT. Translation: CASRLSSTEAFF.

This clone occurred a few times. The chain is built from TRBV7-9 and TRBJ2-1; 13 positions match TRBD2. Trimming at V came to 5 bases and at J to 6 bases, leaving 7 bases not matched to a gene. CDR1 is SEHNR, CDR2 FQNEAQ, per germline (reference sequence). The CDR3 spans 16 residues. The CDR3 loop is CASSRRLAGGSNEQFF. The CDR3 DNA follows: TGTGCCAGCAGCCGTCGACTAGCGGGAGGATCCAATGAGCAGTTCTTC.